This TCR beta chain stems from a study of cytomegalovirus exposure and HLA in healthy donors. Study in general: Roughly four fifths of around 390 genotyped donors fell in the Caucasian-associated ancestry cluster.

Sampled while nominally healthy, donors likely had unrecorded immune exposures. For this clone: Its antigen is undetermined.

Germline values: CDR1 SGHTS, CDR2 YDEGEE. Trimming removed 4 bases at V and 0 bases at J, with 11 bases between. This CDR3 contains 16 residues. Study observations and caveats: The sole available immune exposure information was CMV serostatus. HLA alleles showed associations with some 17,000 TCR beta sequences in a later analysis, at a 0.05 false discovery rate.

This PCR relied on a set of 60 Vbeta primers and 13 Jbeta primers. The protocol was immunoSEQ multiplex PCR, while the TCRdb copy is restricted to in-frame clones and leaves out a portion. Of some 130,000 clones in the sample, 79% were seen once. The source material was PBMCs. The sequence was collected from a man aged 18 to 29 in good health and CMV-seronegative. The genes are TRBV5-8 and TRBJ2-6; D remains unclear. The CDR3 loop is CASSRSSNSGANVLTF. The DNA of the CDR3 is TGTGCCAGCAGCCGCAGTAGCAACTCTGGGGCCAACGTCCTGACTTTC. The full variable domain, in which reference TRBV5-8 and TRBJ2-6 provide the parts outside the CDR3, is EAGVTQSPTHLIKTRGQQATLRCSPISGHTSVYWYQQALGLGLQFLLWYDEGEERNRGNFPPRFSGRQFPNYSSELNVNALELEDSALYLCASSRSSNSGANVLTFGAGSRLTVL.